This T cell receptor beta chain stems from a study of T-cell reconstitution after alpha-beta-depleted transplantation in children (dated by TCRdb to about 2016). Regarding the study in general: The study quantitatively tracked T-cell immune reconstitution after TCRalphabeta/CD19-depleted allogeneic hematopoietic cell transplantation in children using TCR repertoire profiling.

This clonotype has ten or more counts. Its antigen is not yet known. Within one base of it there is no much larger clone, and no base qualities were kept. Library preparation was by PCR. These reads were obtained on an Illumina HiSeq 2500. TCR library preparation used molecular barcoding, with unique molecular identifiers applied to normalize quantification of the TCRbeta repertoire. Using fastp trimming at Q25 and MiXCR clonotype assembly, TCRdb reanalyzed the public sequencing data and kept in-frame beta chains. Every distinct CDR3 protein forms one entry, paired with its most common genes and DNA. In this sample the table shows roughly 220,000 distinct CDR3 sequences, approximately 9.8% of which occur a single time. The ten largest clonotypes hold approximately 4.7% of the sample. V was cut back by 4 bases and J by 1 base, leaving a gap of 4 bases between them. Per the germline V gene, MRHNA is the CDR1 and SNTAGT is the CDR2. The CDR3 runs 12 amino acids, cysteine and phenylalanine included. Of all the DNA, just the CDR3 is kept, 36 bases in frame from base 1.

The sequence derives from a human donor who donated a stem cell graft to a child with SCID. This sequence uses TRBV6-4 and TRBJ2-5, with the D gene uncertain. Sequenced material: PBMCs from the stem cell graft donor, taken from the stem cell graft. The CDR3 protein: CASSVPQETQYF. At the DNA level, the sequence is TGTGCCAGCAGTGTACCCCAAGAGACCCAGTACTTC.